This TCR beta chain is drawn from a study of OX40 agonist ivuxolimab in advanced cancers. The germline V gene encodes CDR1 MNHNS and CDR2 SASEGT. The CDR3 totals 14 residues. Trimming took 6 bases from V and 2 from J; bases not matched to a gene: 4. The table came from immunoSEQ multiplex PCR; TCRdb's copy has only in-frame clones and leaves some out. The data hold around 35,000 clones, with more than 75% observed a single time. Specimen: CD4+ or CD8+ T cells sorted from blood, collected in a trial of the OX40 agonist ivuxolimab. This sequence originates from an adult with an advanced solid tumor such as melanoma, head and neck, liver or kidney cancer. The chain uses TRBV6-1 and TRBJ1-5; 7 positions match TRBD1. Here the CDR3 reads CASRNRGGNQPQHF. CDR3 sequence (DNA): TGTGCCAGCAGGAACAGGGGAGGCAATCAGCCCCAGCATTTT.